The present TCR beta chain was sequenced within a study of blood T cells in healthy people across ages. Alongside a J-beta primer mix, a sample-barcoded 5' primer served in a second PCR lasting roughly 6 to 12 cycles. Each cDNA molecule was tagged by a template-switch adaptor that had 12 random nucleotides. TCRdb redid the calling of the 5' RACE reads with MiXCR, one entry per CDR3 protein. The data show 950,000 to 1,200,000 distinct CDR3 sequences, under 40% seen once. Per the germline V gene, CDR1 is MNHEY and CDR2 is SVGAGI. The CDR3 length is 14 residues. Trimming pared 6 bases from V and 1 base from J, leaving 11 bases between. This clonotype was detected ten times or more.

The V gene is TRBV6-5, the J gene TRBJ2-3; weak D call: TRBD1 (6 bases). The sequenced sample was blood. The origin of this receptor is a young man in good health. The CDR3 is CASSETGGTDTQYF. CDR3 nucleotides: TGTGCCAGCAGCGAGACAGGTGGCACAGATACGCAGTATTTT.